The clone carrying this T cell receptor (beta chain) showed up just a few times. Its matching antigen is unknown. This CDR3 has 15 amino acids. Between the trimmed V and J ends, which lost 2 bases and 2 bases, there was a span of 12 bases. Germline V gene sequence: CDR1 SGHTA, CDR2 FQGNSA. Treatment in this sample: approximately nine-day PBMC culture with coronavirus spike peptide pools or control peptides (ViraFEST assay). Researchers reported culturing approximately 2 million PBMCs per well with approximately 10 IU/ml IL-2 and about 9.2 ug/ml peptide pools. This sample is part of a study of vaccination and CD4 T cells after COVID-19. At the level of the study: Typically, post-vaccine samples were obtained a median approximately 72 days after dose two, within a range of 14 to 241. Cellular stimulation was performed using overlapping spike peptides derived from SARS-CoV-2, HCoV-NL63, HCoV-OC43 and HCoV-229E.

Cultured CD4+ T-cell DNA underwent Oncomine TCR Beta short-read sequencing. TCRdb independently ran MiXCR on the PCR reads; one entry per CDR3 protein. The sample consists of 20,000 to 25,000 distinct CDR3 sequences, roughly three fifths of them appearing once. The V and J genes are TRBV7-2 and TRBJ2-5; D possibly corresponds to TRBD1 (6 bases). Sequencing was performed on CD4+ T cells from blood, cultured in vitro, taken after SARS-CoV-2 vaccination. The origin of this receptor is a human donor who received a COVID-19 vaccine. The CDR3: CASSLLTGWQETQYF. The DNA of the CDR3 is TGTGCCAGCAGCTTATTAACAGGGTGGCAAGAGACCCAGTACTTC.